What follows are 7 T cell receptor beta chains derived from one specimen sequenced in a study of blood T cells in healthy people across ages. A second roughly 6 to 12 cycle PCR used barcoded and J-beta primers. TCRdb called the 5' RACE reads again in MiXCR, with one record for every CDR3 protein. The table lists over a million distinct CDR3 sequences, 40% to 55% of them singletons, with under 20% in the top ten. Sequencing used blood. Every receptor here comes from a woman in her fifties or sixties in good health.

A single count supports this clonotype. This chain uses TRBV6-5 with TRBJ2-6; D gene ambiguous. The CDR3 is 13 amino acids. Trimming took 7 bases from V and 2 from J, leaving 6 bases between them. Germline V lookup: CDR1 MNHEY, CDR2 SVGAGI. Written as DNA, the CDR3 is TGTGCCAGCAAACTGACTGGGGCCAACGTCCTGACTTTC. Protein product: CASKLTGANVLTF.

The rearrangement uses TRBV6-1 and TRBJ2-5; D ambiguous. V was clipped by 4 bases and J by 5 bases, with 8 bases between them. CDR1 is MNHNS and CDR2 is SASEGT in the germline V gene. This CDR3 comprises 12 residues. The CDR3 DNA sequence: TGTGCCAGCAGTGCCGTGCGGGAGACCCAGTACTTC. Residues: CASSAVRETQYF.

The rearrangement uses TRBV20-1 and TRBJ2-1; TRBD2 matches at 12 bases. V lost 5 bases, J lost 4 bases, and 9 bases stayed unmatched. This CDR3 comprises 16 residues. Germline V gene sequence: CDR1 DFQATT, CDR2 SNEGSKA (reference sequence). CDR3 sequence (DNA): TGCAGTGCTCTCGCCCTGACTAGCGGGAGTTACAATGAGCAGTTCTTC. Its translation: CSALALTSGSYNEQFF.

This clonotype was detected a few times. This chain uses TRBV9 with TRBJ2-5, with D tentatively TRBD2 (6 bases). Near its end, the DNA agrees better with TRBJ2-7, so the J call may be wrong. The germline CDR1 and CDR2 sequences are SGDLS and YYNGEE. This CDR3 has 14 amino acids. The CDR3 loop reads CASSVGGVPYEQYF. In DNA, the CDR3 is TGTGCCAGCAGCGTAGGGGGGGTCCCCTACGAGCAGTACTTC.

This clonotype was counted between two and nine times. DNA for the CDR3: TGTGCCAGCAGTTTATTGGCCTCAGCGGGCTCGTACGAGCAGTACTTC. As protein: CASSLLASAGSYEQYF. The chain employs TRBV28 and TRBJ2-7; D is possibly TRBD2 (6 bases). This CDR3 is built from 16 residues. V shed 1 base and J shed 4 bases, with 17 bases lying between them. Germline-derived CDR1 and CDR2 are MDHEN and SYDVKM.

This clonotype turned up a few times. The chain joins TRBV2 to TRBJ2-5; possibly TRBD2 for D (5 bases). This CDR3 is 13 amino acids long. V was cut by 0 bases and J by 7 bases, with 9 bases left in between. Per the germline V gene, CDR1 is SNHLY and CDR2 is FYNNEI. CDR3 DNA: TGTGCCAGCAGTGAAGCGGCTCGGGGGACCCAGTACTTC. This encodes CASSEAARGTQYF. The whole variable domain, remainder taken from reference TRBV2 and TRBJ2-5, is EPEVTQTPSHQVTQMGQEVILRCVPISNHLYFYWYRQILGQKVEFLVSFYNNEISEKSEIFDDQFSVERPDGSNFTLKIRSTKLEDSAMYFCASSEAARGTQYFGPGTRLLVL.

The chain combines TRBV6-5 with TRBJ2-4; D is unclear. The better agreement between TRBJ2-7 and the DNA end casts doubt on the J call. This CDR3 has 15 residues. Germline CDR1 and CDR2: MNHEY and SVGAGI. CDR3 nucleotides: TGTGCCAGCAGTTACTCATCTCACGGAGCCAACGAGCAGTACTTC. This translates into CASSYSSHGANEQYF.